The rows below give T cell receptor beta chains drawn from one sample of a study of OX40 agonist ivuxolimab in advanced cancers. The protocol was immunoSEQ multiplex PCR, while the TCRdb copy is restricted to in-frame clones and leaves out a portion. This table has around 65,000 clones, roughly 87% appearing once. The source material was CD4+ or CD8+ T cells sorted from blood, sampled in a trial of the OX40 agonist ivuxolimab. The source of these receptors is an adult with an advanced solid tumor such as melanoma, head and neck, liver or kidney cancer. CDR3s include the opening cysteine and the closing phenylalanine or tryptophan. D genes are given only for firm matches. Only some rows state a clone size, as once, few, many or a class for expanded clones.

>TRBJ2-3|.|.|TRBV18
CASSPQTASWDTQYF
TGTGCCAGCTCACCCCAAACGGCCTCTTGGGATACGCAGTATTTT
>TRBJ1-4|.|.|TRBV29-1
CSVEIANAREGEKLFF
TGCAGCGTTGAAATTGCAAACGCCAGGGAGGGTGAAAAACTGTTTTTT
>TRBJ1-5|.|.|TRBV19
CASSIRQLNQPQHF
TGTGCCAGTAGTATACGACAGCTCAATCAGCCCCAGCATTTT
>TRBJ1-2|.|.|TRBV19
CASRAPGASSGYTF
TGTGCCAGTAGGGCGCCGGGAGCATCGAGTGGCTACACCTTC
>TRBJ2-1|.|TRBD2|TRBV14
CASSQNLGTRFNEQFF
TGTGCCAGCAGCCAAAACCTGGGGACTAGATTTAATGAGCAGTTCTTC
>TRBJ2-3|.|TRBD1|TRBV29-1
CSVGSGTDTTDTQYF
TGCAGCGTTGGATCCGGGACAGATACCACAGATACGCAGTATTTT
>TRBJ1-1|.|.|TRBV27
CASSLSWQGSAFF
TGTGCCAGCAGTTTATCGTGGCAGGGCTCGGCTTTCTTT
>TRBJ2-2|.|.|TRBV11-3
CASSPGRGATNTGELFF
TGTGCCAGCAGCCCTGGACGGGGCGCAACGAACACCGGGGAGCTGTTTTTT
>TRBJ1-1|.|TRBD1|TRBV19
CASRSTGTGYAEAFF
TGTGCCAGTCGTAGTACCGGGACAGGATATGCTGAAGCTTTCTTT
>TRBJ1-5|.|.|TRBV2
CASNQDGKNQPQHF
TGTGCCAGCAACCAGGACGGAAAAAATCAGCCCCAGCATTTT
>TRBJ1-2|.|TRBD1|TRBV6-6
CASSYSGQVHGYTF
TGTGCCAGCAGTTATTCCGGACAGGTCCATGGCTACACCTTC
>TRBJ1-2|few|.|TRBV6-6
CASSNTDGYTF
TGTGCCAGCAGTAACACGGACGGCTACACCTTC
>TRBJ2-2|.|.|TRBV28
CASRLLEGVAHTGELFF
TGTGCCAGCAGACTTCTTGAGGGGGTAGCGCACACCGGGGAGCTGTTTTTT
>TRBJ1-5|.|.|TRBV7-9
CASSLGNNQPQHF
TGTGCCAGCAGCTTAGGAAACAATCAGCCCCAGCATTTT
>TRBJ2-7|.|.|TRBV6-5
CASSYSRSSYEQYF
TGTGCCAGCAGTTACTCAAGGAGCAGCTACGAGCAGTACTTC
>TRBJ1-6|.|.|TRBV27
CASSSTGGRNSPLHF
TGTGCCAGCAGTTCGACAGGAGGTCGTAATTCACCCCTCCACTTT
>TRBJ2-7|.|.|TRBV27
CASTSTGGGSIKEQYF
TGTGCCAGCACCTCTACGGGGGGCGGCAGTATTAAAGAGCAGTACTTC
>TRBJ1-5|few|.|TRBV28
CASSLYGDYQPQHF
TGTGCCAGCAGTTTATACGGTGACTATCAGCCCCAGCATTTT
>TRBJ2-4|once|TRBD2|TRBV28
CASAGRMAKNIQYF
TGTGCCAGCGCCGGGAGGATGGCCAAAAACATTCAGTACTTC
>TRBJ2-2|.|.|TRBV7-9
CASSWAGGGDTGELFF
TGTGCCAGCAGCTGGGCGGGCGGGGGCGACACCGGGGAGCTGTTTTTT
>TRBJ1-1|.|.|TRBV27
CASRASMNTEAFF
TGTGCCAGCAGGGCCTCCATGAACACTGAAGCTTTCTTT
>TRBJ2-7|.|TRBD1|TRBV27
CASGTGGTYEQYF
TGTGCCAGCGGTACAGGGGGCACCTACGAGCAGTACTTC
>TRBJ2-3|.|TRBD2|TRBV5-1
CASSSKGLAGGTDTQYF
TGCGCCAGCAGCTCAAAGGGACTAGCGGGGGGTACAGATACGCAGTATTTT
>TRBJ2-6|once|.|TRBV7-2
CASSLPGSSGANVLTF
TGTGCCAGCAGCTTACCGGGTTCTTCTGGGGCCAACGTCCTGACTTTC
>TRBJ2-2|once|TRBD2|TRBV11-2
CASSSPGGAGPSGELFF
TGTGCCAGCAGCTCCCCCGGGGGAGCGGGGCCCTCCGGGGAGCTGTTTTTT
>TRBJ2-5|.|TRBD1|TRBV9
CASSGQGQETQYF
TGTGCCAGCAGCGGACAGGGGCAAGAGACCCAGTACTTC
>TRBJ2-3|.|.|TRBV7-8
CASSLAHVGEQAQYF
TGTGCCAGCAGCTTAGCGCATGTGGGAGAGCAGGCGCAGTATTTT
>TRBJ2-7|.|TRBD2|TRBV27
CASSSLAAGVYEQYF
TGTGCCAGCAGCTCGCTAGCCGCGGGAGTCTACGAGCAGTACTTC
>TRBJ1-1|.|.|TRBV6-5
CASRSYAPEAFF
TGTGCCAGCAGGAGTTACGCCCCTGAAGCTTTCTTT
>TRBJ1-5|.|.|TRBV4-1
CASSQEVKGQPQHF
TGCGCCAGCAGCCAAGAAGTGAAGGGTCAGCCCCAGCATTTT
>TRBJ1-3|.|.|TRBV7-7
CASSLGEGPGNTIYF
TGTGCTAGCAGCTTAGGTGAGGGACCTGGAAACACCATATATTTT
>TRBJ2-3|.|.|TRBV5-6
CASSLRGYSTDTQYF
TGTGCCAGCAGCTTAAGAGGCTATAGCACAGATACGCAGTATTTT
>TRBJ1-2|.|TRBD1|TRBV7-2
CASSRGTGDGYTF
TGTGCCAGCAGCCGAGGGACAGGTGATGGCTACACCTTC
>TRBJ1-4|.|TRBD1|TRBV27
CASRGTAASTNEKLFF
TGTGCCAGCAGGGGGACAGCTGCTTCAACTAATGAAAAACTGTTTTTT
>TRBJ1-6|.|TRBD1|TRBV6-4
CASRVQGADNSPLHF
TGTGCCAGCAGGGTACAGGGGGCCGATAATTCACCCCTCCACTTT
>TRBJ1-2|.|.|TRBV2
CASSKGDYGYTF
TGTGCCAGCAGTAAGGGCGATTATGGCTACACCTTC
>TRBJ2-7|few|TRBD1|TRBV28
CASSRSGQGASEQYF
TGTGCCAGCAGTCGATCGGGACAGGGGGCGAGTGAGCAGTACTTC
>TRBJ2-3|once|.|TRBV9
CASSVAPAVGVTQYF
TGTGCCAGCAGCGTAGCCCCAGCTGTGGGTGTTACGCAGTATTTT
>TRBJ1-1|.|.|TRBV6-6
CASSYHQGNTEAFF
TGTGCCAGCAGTTATCACCAGGGGAACACTGAAGCTTTCTTT
>TRBJ1-2|.|TRBD1|TRBV19
CASSIRTQGAGGYTF
TGTGCCAGTAGTATCCGGACACAGGGGGCTGGTGGCTACACCTTC
>TRBJ2-5|.|TRBD2|TRBV19
CASSPPGGQETQYF
TGTGCCAGTAGTCCGCCGGGGGGGCAAGAGACCCAGTACTTC
>TRBJ2-4|.|.|TRBV27
CASFPLGEVAKNIQYF
TGTGCCAGCTTCCCTCTGGGGGAGGTAGCCAAAAACATTCAGTACTTC
>TRBJ1-1|once|TRBD1|TRBV18
CASSPPTGEGNTEAFF
TGTGCCAGCTCACCACCTACAGGGGAAGGAAACACTGAAGCTTTCTTT
>TRBJ1-5|once|.|TRBV16
CASSQSGQGNQPQHF
TGTGCCAGCAGCCAATCTGGGCAGGGCAATCAGCCCCAGCATTTT
>TRBJ1-5|.|.|TRBV15
CATSALGGQPQHF
TGTGCCACCAGCGCCCTTGGAGGGCAGCCCCAGCATTTT
>TRBJ1-1|.|.|TRBV28
CASSLPGNTEAFF
TGTGCCAGCAGTTTACCCGGAAACACTGAAGCTTTCTTT
>TRBJ1-1|.|.|TRBV5-1
CASSLIIGANTEAFF
TGCGCCAGCAGCTTAATTATAGGGGCGAACACTGAAGCTTTCTTT
>TRBJ2-1|.|.|TRBV27
CASSLGLAHYNEQFF
TGTGCCAGCAGTTTGGGTCTAGCTCACTACAATGAGCAGTTCTTC
>TRBJ2-3|few|.|TRBV19
CASGTGQLKTDTQYF
TGTGCCAGTGGTACGGGACAACTAAAAACAGATACGCAGTATTTT